The TCR beta chain described here comes from a study of response to subunit inactivated influenza vaccine. Findings of the study overall: Only a handful of new T cells, the authors suggested, are recruited with each seasonal influenza vaccination.

In regard to this clonotype: Its cognate antigen is unknown.

V was trimmed by 5 bases and J by 3 bases, leaving 17 bases between them. The CDR3 totals 15 residues. Germline V CDR1 and CDR2: DFQATT, SNEGSKA (reference sequence). MiXCR, applied by TCRdb to the RT-PCR reads, yields one record per CDR3 protein. There are approximately 730,000 distinct CDR3 sequences in the sample; about 15% occur only once, and 5.5% to 8% lies in the top ten. The sequence came from a man aged 50 or older who received an inactivated influenza vaccine. The genes are TRBV20-1 and TRBJ2-1; D is unclear. Sequenced here: PBMCs from blood, sampled 14 days before vaccination. CDR3 coding DNA: TGCAGTGCTGAACAATACAAACCTGGCTACAATGAGCAGTTCTTC. As protein: CSAEQYKPGYNEQFF.